Sequencing of this TCR beta chain was carried out in a study of T cell repertoires in cytomegalovirus infection. MiXCR was run by TCRdb on the reads, yielding one entry per CDR3 protein. The table includes more than 400,000 distinct CDR3 sequences, approximately 25% detected once. This clonotype was detected a few times. J was trimmed by 5 bases and V by 8 bases; bases with no gene match: 6. The CDR3 has 14 residues. CDR1 SGHTA and CDR2 FQGTGA come from the germline V gene. The receptor was derived from a human donor in good health (CMV status not recorded). Some clones in this sample may be carry-over from other donors' samples. The sample consisted of PBMCs. The chain has TRBV7-3 and TRBJ2-2; TRBD1 matches 9 bases. The DNA of the CDR3 is TGTGCCAGCGCCGGACAGGGGCGTACCGGGGAGCTGTTTTTT. It codes for CASAGQGRTGELFF.